Following are 30 T cell receptor beta chains from one sample sequenced in a study of blood T cell repertoires in COVID-19. TCRdb keeps only in-frame clones here, not all; method: immunoSEQ multiplex PCR. The sample holds roughly 430,000 clones, about 88% seen once. The sample taken for sequencing was PBMCs or T cells enriched from blood (not recorded which). These receptor sequences come from a woman aged 18-35 years who had been exposed to COVID-19.

This clone was seen only once. Germline and junction disagree at one end, which may indicate a read error. V gene TRBV7-7 combines with J gene TRBJ2-5, with TRBD2 matching 8 bases. CDR1 and CDR2 (germline): SSHAT, FNYEAQ (reference sequence). This CDR3 region has 14 residues. In DNA form, the CDR3 reads TGTGCTAGCAGCCGGGGGGGGTCTCGAGAGACCCAGTACTTC. Translation gives CASSRGGSRETQYF.

The V gene is TRBV5-1, the J gene TRBJ2-2, with 7 positions matching TRBD1. This CDR3 is built from 19 residues. With 4 bases clipped from V and 4 bases from J, the junction kept 19 bases outside the gene matches. Germline V gene lookup returns CDR1 SGHRS and CDR2 YFSETQ. CDR3 loop: CASSPQQGFKNKITGELFF. As DNA, the CDR3 is TGCGCCAGCAGCCCTCAACAGGGGTTCAAAAATAAGATCACCGGGGAGCTGTTTTTT.

This clone was counted a single time. The J gene is TRBJ2-2, the V gene TRBV2; TRBD2 matches 8 bases. With 9 bases clipped from V and 1 base from J, the junction kept 4 bases outside the gene matches. The germline V gene encodes CDR1 SNHLY and CDR2 FYNNEI. The CDR3 contains 14 residues. In nucleotides, the CDR3 is TGTGCCAGACAGCGGGAGAGGAACACCGGGGAGCTGTTTTTT. Amino acid sequence: CARQRERNTGELFF. Filled out from reference TRBV2 and TRBJ2-2, the complete variable domain reads EPEVTQTPSHQVTQMGQEVILRCVPISNHLYFYWYRQILGQKVEFLVSFYNNEISEKSEIFDDQFSVERPDGSNFTLKIRSTKLEDSAMYFCARQRERNTGELFFGEGSRLTVL.

This clone was detected a few times. The chain joins TRBV3-1 (or the pseudogene TRBV3-2) to TRBJ1-1, with 7 bases lining up with TRBD1. Unmatched junction bases numbered 6, after V lost 1 base and J lost 1 base. The CDR3 is 16 residues long. Germline loops: CDR1 LGHDT, CDR2 YNNKEL (reference sequence). The CDR3 DNA reads TGTGCCAGCAGCCAAGGACAGGGTTCACCGAACACTGAAGCTTTCTTT. It yields the protein CASSQGQGSPNTEAFF.

The chain recombines TRBV11-3 with TRBJ2-1; maybe TRBD2 (6 bases). V was cut by 1 base and J by 8 bases, with 18 bases left in between. The germline V gene encodes CDR1 SGHNT and CDR2 YENEEA. The CDR3 spans 16 residues. The CDR3 is CASSLAHGGGVDEQFF. CDR3 in DNA: TGTGCCAGCAGCTTAGCACACGGGGGAGGTGTCGATGAGCAGTTCTTC.

This chain joins TRBV18 and TRBJ2-2; 9 bases line up with TRBD1. The CDR3 runs 16 residues. CDR1 and CDR2 from the germline V gene are KGHSH and LQKENI. J gave up 4 bases and V 2 bases, and 5 bases lay outside the gene matches. CDR3 in amino acids: CASSPVGQGSTGELFF. CDR3 nucleotide sequence: TGTGCCAGCTCACCAGTTGGACAGGGGAGCACCGGGGAGCTGTTTTTT.

The genes are TRBV5-4 and TRBJ2-3; maybe TRBD2 (5 bases). With 4 bases removed from V and 0 bases from J, the gap between germline ends came to 18 bases. The CDR3 has 17 amino acids. Germline assignment: CDR1 SGHNT and CDR2 YYREEE (reference sequence). The DNA for the CDR3 is TGTGCCAGCAGCCCCGGATCGGGGAACCCTAGCACAGATACGCAGTATTTT. Its protein product is CASSPGSGNPSTDTQYF.

This chain uses TRBV28 with TRBJ1-5, with 8 nucleotides matching TRBD1. CDR1 MDHEN and CDR2 SYDVKM come from the germline V gene. The junction had 13 bases not matched to a gene; V was cut back by 3 bases and J by 0 bases. CDR3 length: 19 residues. The CDR3 DNA reads as TGTGCCAGCAGTTTCCAGATTGGGACAGGTCTATATAGCAATCAGCCCCAGCATTTT. Its translation: CASSFQIGTGLYSNQPQHF. Complete variable domain (other parts from reference TRBV28 and TRBJ1-5): DVKVTQSSRYLVKRTGEKVFLECVQDMDHENMFWYRQDPGLGLRLIYFSYDVKMKEKGDIPEGYSVSREKKERFSLILESASTNQTSMYLCASSFQIGTGLYSNQPQHFGDGTRLSIL.

The V call is TRBV19, the J call TRBJ2-7; no clear D gene. Germline V lookup: CDR1 LNHDA, CDR2 SQIVND (reference sequence). The length of the CDR3 is 15 residues. The V end was cut by 2 bases, the J end by 2 bases, with 13 bases between. This CDR3 reads CASSIRGEAPYEQYF. CDR3 DNA sequence: TGTGCCAGTAGTATAAGAGGAGAGGCGCCCTACGAGCAGTACTTC. Complete variable domain (other parts from reference TRBV19 and TRBJ2-7): DGGITQSPKYLFRKEGQNVTLSCEQNLNHDAMYWYRQDPGQGLRLIYYSQIVNDFQKGDIAEGYSVSREKKESFPLTVTSAQKNPTAFYLCASSIRGEAPYEQYFGPGTRLTVT.

V usage is TRBV4-2 and J usage is TRBJ1-5; TRBD1 is a possible D gene (6 bases). The CDR3 has 18 amino acids. Germline V gene lookup returns CDR1 LGHNA and CDR2 YNFKEQ. The V end was cut by 1 base, the J end by 5 bases, with 21 bases between. Here the CDR3 reads CASSQVGAARGIDQPQHF. CDR3 DNA sequence: TGTGCCAGCAGCCAAGTGGGGGCGGCCAGGGGAATTGATCAGCCCCAGCATTTT.

V is TRBV28 and J is TRBJ2-2; 13 bases match TRBD2. Germline trimming cut 6 bases from V and 9 bases from J; bases unmatched to any gene: 10. The CDR3 is 16 amino acids. In germline, CDR1 is MDHEN, CDR2 SYDVKM. The CDR3 bases are TGTGCCAGCAGCCCGGGACTAGCGGGATTATGGTGGGAGCTGTTTTTT. Amino acids: CASSPGLAGLWWELFF.

V usage is TRBV25-1 and J usage is TRBJ2-7; 8 bases fit TRBD1. With 7 bases clipped from V and 6 bases from J, the junction kept 11 bases outside the gene matches. This CDR3 comprises 14 residues. Germline V gene sequence: CDR1 MGHDK, CDR2 SYGVNS. In DNA, the CDR3 is TGTGCCAGCACCCGACAGGGGATCGGGATCGAGCAGTACTTC. Protein: CASTRQGIGIEQYF.

The genes are TRBV19 and TRBJ2-3; 7 bases fit TRBD2. The CDR3 contains 15 residues. The V gene's germline CDR1 is LNHDA and CDR2 SQIVND (reference sequence). The J segment lost 3 bases and the V segment lost 7 bases, leaving 10 bases of the junction unmatched. The CDR3 reads CASTPGGSETDTQYF. The CDR3 DNA is TGTGCCAGTACCCCGGGCGGGAGCGAGACAGATACGCAGTATTTT.

The rearrangement uses TRBV4-2 and TRBJ1-4; 10 bases match TRBD1. This CDR3 spans 14 amino acids. V trimming: 3 bases; J trimming: 7 bases; junction bases outside the gene matches: 2. Per the germline V gene, CDR1 is LGHNA and CDR2 is YNFKEQ. In DNA, the CDR3 is TGTGCCAGCAGCCACGGACAGGGGGGTGAAAAACTGTTTTTT. Residues: CASSHGQGGEKLFF.

The CDR3 protein is CASSNGLVLNEQFF. The CDR3 DNA is TGTGCCAGCAGCAATGGACTAGTGTTGAATGAGCAGTTCTTC. V and J are TRBV7-6 and TRBJ2-1; 7 positions agree with TRBD2. The germline gives CDR1 SGHVS, CDR2 FNYEAQ. The CDR3 consists of 14 residues. With 5 bases clipped from V and 7 bases from J, the junction kept 8 bases outside the gene matches.

The J gene is TRBJ2-2, the V gene TRBV5-1; the match to TRBD1 covers 9 bases. CDR1 SGHRS and CDR2 YFSETQ come from the germline V gene. Germline trimming cut 0 bases from V and 7 bases from J; bases unmatched to any gene: 10. There are 17 residues in the CDR3. The CDR3 nucleotides read TGCGCCAGCAGCTTGGTCCCCTACAGGGGGCAAGGCGGGGAGCTGTTTTTT. Its protein is CASSLVPYRGQGGELFF.

The chain couples TRBV5-1 to TRBJ2-1; D might be TRBD2 (5 bases). The CDR3 sequence is 16 residues long. Germline V gene data show CDR1 as SGHRS and CDR2 as YFSETQ. Trimming took off 0 bases at V and 7 bases at J, with 17 bases between the two ends. The CDR3 nucleotides are TGCGCCAGCAGCTTGGAGGGAACTTCACGGGGTAATGAGCAGTTCTTC. Encoded protein: CASSLEGTSRGNEQFF.

CDR3 residues: CASSLGTSGASEQYF. CDR3 DNA: TGTGCCAGCAGCTTAGGGACTAGCGGGGCTAGCGAGCAGTACTTC. V is TRBV5-6 and J is TRBJ2-7; TRBD2 agrees at 13 bases. The CDR3 is 15 residues long. The V segment lost 2 bases and the J segment 6 bases; nucleotides outside the gene matches: 5. Germline CDR1 reads SGHDT; CDR2 reads YYEEEE.

V and J are TRBV4-1 and TRBJ2-2; the D gene is possibly TRBD1 (6 bases). V was clipped by 1 base and J by 3 bases, with 9 bases between them. Per germline, CDR1 MGHRA and CDR2 YSYEKL. The length of the CDR3 is 15 residues. The CDR3 coding sequence is TGCGCCAGCAGCCAAGTCCCAGGGGACACCGGGGAGCTGTTTTTT. Residues: CASSQVPGDTGELFF.

This chain links TRBV7-2 with TRBJ1-1; D unresolved. The CDR3 runs to 13 residues. V was pared by 6 bases and J by 6 bases, with 14 bases between. Germline V gives CDR1 SGHTA, CDR2 FQGNSA. The CDR3: CASRKPAGAEAFF. CDR3 bases: TGTGCCAGCAGGAAGCCGGCGGGCGCTGAAGCTTTCTTT. Filled out from reference TRBV7-2 and TRBJ1-1, the complete variable domain reads GAGVSQSPSNKVTEKGKDVELRCDPISGHTALYWYRQSLGQGLEFLIYFQGNSAPDKSGLPSDRFSAERTGGSVSTLTIQRTQQEDSAVYLCASRKPAGAEAFFGQGTRLTVV.

The V and J genes are TRBV6-5 and TRBJ2-7, with TRBD2 matching 10 bases. The CDR3 has 15 amino acids. J lost 6 bases, V lost 2 bases, and 7 bases had no gene match. CDR1 and CDR2 from the germline V gene are MNHEY and SVGAGI. CDR3 residues: CASSYQLAGEGEQYF. DNA for the CDR3: TGTGCCAGCAGTTACCAGCTAGCGGGGGAGGGCGAGCAGTACTTC.

The genes are TRBV5-4 and TRBJ2-7; TRBD1 agrees at 8 bases. V was clipped by 0 bases and J by 4 bases; unmatched bases: 12. The CDR3 spans 17 residues. Germline assignment: CDR1 SGHNT and CDR2 YYREEE (reference sequence). CDR3 sequence reads: CASSLGADRGWAYEQYF. Here the CDR3 DNA reads TGTGCCAGCAGCTTGGGGGCCGACAGGGGATGGGCGTACGAGCAGTACTTC.

The chain uses TRBV29-1 and TRBJ1-1; 7 positions match TRBD1. This CDR3 has 14 amino acids. CDR1 SQVTM and CDR2 ANQGSEA come from the germline V gene. The V and J ends lost 5 bases and 1 base, in that order; junction bases with no gene match: 7. The CDR3 DNA follows: TGCAGCGTTAAAAGGACAGGTTCGAACACTGAAGCTTTCTTT. Its translation is CSVKRTGSNTEAFF.

This rearrangement joins TRBV18 to TRBJ2-1, with D maybe TRBD2 (5 bases). Germline loops: CDR1 KGHSH, CDR2 LQKENI. Trimming stripped 3 bases from V and 0 bases from J, with 15 bases between. The CDR3 consists of 17 residues. The CDR3 here is CASSPAPGEGSYNEQFF. The CDR3 bases are TGTGCCAGCTCACCTGCTCCCGGGGAAGGCTCCTACAATGAGCAGTTCTTC.

Details on this clone: Other DNA sequences from this sample encode an identical CDR3 as well. The genes are TRBV2 and TRBJ1-5; 9 bases agree with TRBD1. CDR1 is SNHLY, CDR2 FYNNEI, per germline. The CDR3 has 15 amino acids. V was pared by 1 base and J by 3 bases, with 1 base of the junction left unmatched. The CDR3, as DNA: TGTGCCAGCAGTGAAGACAGGGGGCTCAATCAGCCCCAGCATTTT. The encoded protein is CASSEDRGLNQPQHF.

DNA of the CDR3: TGTGCCAGCAGTTACTCCCCCCGCTCTGGGGCCAACGTCCTGACTTTC. Its protein product is CASSYSPRSGANVLTF. V gene TRBV6-6 combines with J gene TRBJ2-6; no reliable D call. V lost 0 bases and J lost 0, with 6 bases in between. The CDR3 covers 16 residues. In germline, CDR1 is MNHNY, CDR2 SVGAGI (reference sequence).

For the CDR3, the DNA is TGCGCCAGCAGCCATACCCCCGGTAGCGGGGACACAGATACGCAGTATTTT. Translated, it gives CASSHTPGSGDTDTQYF. The V and J genes are TRBV4-1 and TRBJ2-3, with 8 nucleotides matching TRBD2. After removal of 3 bases from V and 2 bases from J, the junction contained 10 bases not matched to a gene. CDR1 is MGHRA and CDR2 is YSYEKL in the germline V gene. The length of the CDR3 is 17 residues.

This clone was observed a single time. This chain uses TRBV5-4 with TRBJ2-1; 7 nucleotides agree with TRBD2. This CDR3 contains 12 residues. V gave up 4 bases and J gave up 8 bases; unmatched junction bases: 3. Germline-derived CDR1 and CDR2 are SGHNT and YYREEE (reference sequence). CDR3 region: CASSPGGYEQFF. The DNA for the CDR3 is TGTGCCAGCAGCCCCGGGGGGTATGAGCAGTTCTTC.

In this sample, this clone turned up a few times. The chain links TRBV10-3 to TRBJ2-7; TRBD1 matches at 7 bases. The CDR3 covers 14 residues. After removal of 3 bases from V and 4 bases from J, the junction contained 6 bases not matched to a gene. Germline assignment: CDR1 ENHRY and CDR2 SYGVKD. CDR3 sequence reads: CAISDRQGPYEQYF. DNA of the CDR3: TGTGCCATCAGTGATAGACAGGGCCCGTACGAGCAGTACTTC.

The rearrangement joins TRBV9 to TRBJ2-7, with 11 bases identical to TRBD1. The V and J ends lost 0 bases and 4 bases, in that order; junction bases with no gene match: 3. This CDR3 is 15 amino acids long. CDR1 is SGDLS and CDR2 is YYNGEE in the germline V gene. CDR3 in amino acids: CASSVEGQGEYEQYF. The CDR3 nucleotides read TGTGCCAGCAGCGTAGAGGGACAGGGGGAGTACGAGCAGTACTTC.